This entry lists 21 T cell receptor beta chains sequenced from one sample in a study of blood T cell repertoires in COVID-19. Measured with immunoSEQ multiplex PCR; TCRdb has only the in-frame clones, and not every one. The table lists approximately 64,000 clones, 88% of them singletons. The sample taken for sequencing was peripheral blood. The receptors shown here come from an older woman with COVID-19, enrolled during active disease.

The chain employs TRBV6-5 and TRBJ1-2; a possible D gene is TRBD1 (6 bases). Germline assignment: CDR1 MNHEY and CDR2 SVGAGI. V dropped 5 bases and J dropped 4 bases, with 14 bases sitting between them. The CDR3 runs 14 residues. In nucleotides, the CDR3 is TGTGCCAGCAGTCCCGACAGGCGCCCCTATGGCTACACCTTC. Translation gives CASSPDRRPYGYTF.

The chain uses TRBV5-1 and TRBJ1-1, with TRBD1 as a possible D gene (6 bases). The germline gives CDR1 SGHRS, CDR2 YFSETQ. The CDR3 covers 15 residues. With 4 bases removed from V and 4 bases from J, the gap between germline ends came to 17 bases. The CDR3 here is CASSLDVGAVTEAFF. The CDR3 DNA reads TGCGCCAGCAGCCTGGACGTGGGGGCGGTCACTGAAGCTTTCTTT.

V is TRBV23-1 and J is TRBJ2-1, with a weak D call TRBD1 (6 bases). TRBV23-1 is reported as an ORF; its role is uncertain. This CDR3 contains 13 residues. V lost 8 bases and J lost 7, with 15 bases in between. The CDR3 bases are TGCGCCAGCGATCGATTACAGGGAAATGAGCAGTTCTTC. It codes for CASDRLQGNEQFF.

J is TRBJ1-1 and V is TRBV30, with D unresolved. Germline V gene lookup returns CDR1 GTSNPN and CDR2 SVGIG (reference sequence). The CDR3 has 13 amino acids. V shed 8 bases and J shed 6 bases, with 19 bases lying between them. Written as DNA, the CDR3 is TGTGCCGCCCATTCGGGATTTAGGGCTGAAGCTTTCTTT. It codes for CAAHSGFRAEAFF.

V gene TRBV5-1 combines with J gene TRBJ2-2; D might be TRBD1 (6 bases). CDR1 is SGHRS and CDR2 is YFSETQ in the germline V gene. The CDR3 totals 14 residues. Deletions cut 5 bases from V and 4 bases from J, with 12 bases between. For the CDR3, the DNA is TGCGCCAGCAGGAGGACAGAAGGCACCGGGGAGCTGTTTTTT. Protein: CASRRTEGTGELFF.

This clone occurred once. The V and J genes are TRBV7-2 and TRBJ1-5, with D perhaps TRBD1 (5 bases). Germline V gene lookup returns CDR1 SGHTA and CDR2 FQGNSA. V lost 5 bases and J 0 bases, leaving 11 bases between the germline ends. The CDR3 is 15 residues long. The CDR3 loop is CASSMPGGSNQPQHF. The CDR3 DNA is TGTGCCAGCAGCATGCCCGGGGGTAGCAATCAGCCCCAGCATTTT.

The chain recombines TRBV4-1 with TRBJ2-5, with D possibly TRBD2 on 6 matching bases. Trimming shortened V by 4 bases and J by 1 base, and 16 bases separated the two germline ends. The CDR3 totals 16 residues. CDR1 and CDR2 from the germline V gene are MGHRA and YSYEKL. CDR3 in amino acids: CASSPGTFNLQETQYF. The CDR3 nucleotides are TGCGCCAGCAGCCCGGGGACTTTCAACCTCCAAGAGACCCAGTACTTC.

The genes are TRBV7-2 and TRBJ1-2; possible D gene TRBD1, 6 bases. Trimming took 5 bases from V and 8 from J, leaving 24 bases between them. This CDR3 has 16 residues. Per the germline V gene, CDR1 is SGHTA and CDR2 is FQGNSA. The chain's CDR3 is CASSPYRDQNSWGYTF. DNA of the CDR3: TGTGCCAGCAGCCCCTACAGGGACCAAAACTCGTGGGGCTACACCTTC.

V and J are TRBV7-9 and TRBJ2-7; no reliable D call. Germline loops: CDR1 SEHNR, CDR2 FQNEAQ (reference sequence). V lost 7 bases and J 2 bases, leaving 9 bases between the germline ends. The CDR3 has 12 residues. Written as DNA, the CDR3 is TGTGCCAGCACCTCAAGCCCCTACGAGCAGTACTTC. Its translation: CASTSSPYEQYF.

This clone was seen a few times. The DNA of the CDR3 is TGTGCCAGCACCTTAACCGGGGGTTTGGGCACTGAAGCTTTCTTT. It translates to CASTLTGGLGTEAFF. V gene TRBV2 combines with J gene TRBJ1-1; D may be TRBD1 (5 bases). Deletions cut 7 bases from V and 4 bases from J, with 19 bases between. Germline assignment: CDR1 SNHLY and CDR2 FYNNEI. The CDR3 is 15 residues long.

The chain links TRBV6-5 to TRBJ1-1, with 9 positions matching TRBD1. This CDR3 contains 13 residues. Per germline, CDR1 MNHEY and CDR2 SVGAGI. The V segment lost 5 bases and the J segment 5 bases; nucleotides outside the gene matches: 3. The CDR3 DNA reads TGTGCCAGCAGTAAGGACAGGGGAACTGAAGCTTTCTTT. Translating gives CASSKDRGTEAFF.

The genes are TRBV12-3 or TRBV12-4 and TRBJ2-7, with D perhaps TRBD2 (5 bases). With 8 bases removed from V and 2 bases from J, the gap between germline ends came to 13 bases. The CDR3 is made up of 13 amino acids. Here the CDR3 reads CASSSRRPYEQYF. CDR3 sequence (DNA): TGTGCCAGCTCCTCTCGGAGGCCCTACGAGCAGTACTTC.

The chain uses TRBV6-2 or TRBV6-3 and TRBJ2-7, with 8 bases fitting TRBD1. The V gene's germline CDR1 is MNHEY and CDR2 SVGEGT. The CDR3 spans 14 residues. V dropped 4 bases and J dropped 5; count of bases not matched to a gene: 7. The CDR3 loop is CASSSLDRVNEQYF. As DNA, the CDR3 is TGTGCCAGCAGTTCCTTGGACAGGGTGAACGAGCAGTACTTC.

CDR3 sequence (DNA): TGTGCCAGTAGTACAGGCACAGGGGCGAACACCGGGGAGCTGTTTTTT. Encoded protein: CASSTGTGANTGELFF. This chain links TRBV19 with TRBJ2-2, with 7 bases identical to TRBD1. This CDR3 comprises 16 residues. Germline V gene data show CDR1 as LNHDA and CDR2 as SQIVND (reference sequence). With 4 bases clipped from V and 0 bases from J, the junction kept 5 bases outside the gene matches.

The chain carries TRBV7-9 and TRBJ1-2; 7 bases map to TRBD1. The V gene's germline CDR1 is SEHNR and CDR2 FQNEAQ (reference sequence). The CDR3 is 13 amino acids. J lost 6 bases, V lost 1 base, and 2 bases had no gene match. The CDR3 DNA follows: TGTGCCAGCAGCTTAGGACAGGGTGATGGCTACACCTTC. Translating it yields CASSLGQGDGYTF. Drawing the rest from reference TRBV7-9 and TRBJ1-2, the complete variable domain is DTGVSQNPRHKITKRGQNVTFRCDPISEHNRLYWYRQTLGQGPEFLTYFQNEAQLEKSRLLSDRFSAERPKGSFSTLEIQRTEQGDSAMYLCASSLGQGDGYTFGSGTRLTVV.

The chain employs TRBV19 and TRBJ1-2; the D is unclear. With 5 bases removed from V and 3 bases from J, the gap between germline ends came to 13 bases. Looked up from germline, CDR1 is LNHDA and CDR2 is SQIVND (reference sequence). The CDR3 spans 14 residues. CDR3 residues: CASSASGIHYGYTF. For the CDR3, the DNA is TGTGCCAGTAGTGCATCAGGAATCCACTATGGCTACACCTTC.

This rearrangement joins TRBV7-6 to TRBJ2-5; 9 bases align to TRBD1. The V gene's germline CDR1 is SGHVS and CDR2 FNYEAQ. V lost 5 bases and J lost 4; bases outside the gene matches: 5. CDR3 length: 14 amino acids. This CDR3 is CASSTTGGLETQYF. CDR3 bases: TGTGCCAGCAGCACCACAGGGGGCCTAGAGACCCAGTACTTC.

The V gene is TRBV11-3, the J gene TRBJ2-6; possible D gene TRBD2, 6 bases. CDR3 length: 17 residues. CDR1 is SGHNT, CDR2 YENEEA, per germline. Between the trimmed V and J ends, which lost 8 bases and 4 bases, there was a span of 21 bases. CDR3: CASRGLSLREGANVLTF. CDR3 nucleotides: TGTGCCAGCCGGGGACTGTCCCTTCGGGAAGGGGCCAACGTCCTGACTTTC.

This chain links TRBV7-9 with TRBJ2-1; TRBD1 might be the D (6 bases). Between the trimmed V and J ends, which lost 9 bases and 8 bases, there was a span of 14 bases. The CDR3 contains 12 residues. The V gene's germline CDR1 is SEHNR and CDR2 FQNEAQ (reference sequence). CDR3 in amino acids: CASLGAGDEQFF. CDR3 nucleotide sequence: TGTGCCAGTCTGGGGGCAGGCGATGAGCAGTTCTTC.

The V and J genes are TRBV5-1 and TRBJ2-4, with TRBD1 identical over 10 bases. CDR1 SGHRS and CDR2 YFSETQ come from the germline V gene. J gave up 6 bases and V 2 bases, and 11 bases lay outside the gene matches. CDR3 length: 17 amino acids. The CDR3 DNA follows: TGCGCCAGCAGCTTACAACCGGGACAGGGGTTCGGAAACATTCAGTACTTC. The encoded protein is CASSLQPGQGFGNIQYF.

The rearrangement links TRBV7-2 to TRBJ2-3; TRBD2 agrees at 9 bases. The CDR3 loop spans 19 amino acids. CDR1 is SGHTA and CDR2 is FQGNSA in the germline V gene. V shed 5 bases, J shed 2 bases, and the junction held 17 bases outside the gene matches. This CDR3 reads CASSEQGELAGGITDTQYF. The CDR3 DNA reads as TGTGCCAGCAGCGAGCAGGGGGAGTTGGCGGGAGGGATCACAGATACGCAGTATTTT.